One and the same sample provided the 32 T cell receptor beta chains below, sequenced in a study of blood T cell repertoires in COVID-19. Clones were sequenced by immunoSEQ multiplex PCR, and TCRdb holds only the in-frame ones, with some missing. The table lists fewer than 95,000 clones, just over 85% of them singletons. Sequenced sample: peripheral blood. These receptors were collected from a woman aged 80 or older with acute or convalescent COVID-19.

The chain recombines TRBV5-1 with TRBJ2-2; D perhaps matches TRBD1 (7 bases). V dropped 7 bases and J dropped 5 bases, with 18 bases sitting between them. The germline V gene encodes CDR1 SGHRS and CDR2 YFSETQ. This CDR3 is built from 15 residues. CDR3 nucleotide sequence: TGCGCCAGCCTGACGGGGGCAGGGGGAACCGGGGAGCTGTTTTTT. Its protein is CASLTGAGGTGELFF.

V is TRBV5-1 and J is TRBJ2-3, with D tentatively TRBD2 (6 bases). This CDR3 has 14 residues. Germline V gene data show CDR1 as SGHRS and CDR2 as YFSETQ. V lost 2 bases and J 9 bases, leaving 16 bases between the germline ends. CDR3 region: CASSFSPGGETQYF. The CDR3 bases are TGCGCCAGCAGCTTTTCGCCGGGCGGGGAAACGCAGTATTTT.

This clone was counted a single time. This sequence joins TRBV15 and TRBJ2-1, with 7 bases identical to TRBD2. Germline V CDR1 and CDR2: LNHNV, YYDKDF (reference sequence). CDR3 size: 12 residues. Germline trimming cut 10 bases from V and 7 bases from J; bases unmatched to any gene: 7. CDR3 nucleotides: TGTGCCATCGGGGAGGGCTTGAATGAGCAGTTCTTC. It is translated as CAIGEGLNEQFF.

The gene calls are TRBV5-4 and TRBJ2-1, with a weak D call TRBD2 (5 bases). Germline V gene lookup returns CDR1 SGHNT and CDR2 YYREEE (reference sequence). This CDR3 has 13 residues. The V end was cut by 4 bases, the J end by 7 bases, with 12 bases between. The DNA of the CDR3 is TGTGCCAGCAGCCTAATAGCGAGGAATGAGCAGTTCTTC. Amino acids: CASSLIARNEQFF.

The chain is built from TRBV9 and TRBJ2-1, with TRBD1 as a possible D gene (5 bases). V lost 2 bases and J 7 bases, leaving 13 bases between the germline ends. The CDR3 spans 14 residues. From germline, CDR1 is SGDLS and CDR2 YYNGEE. Here the CDR3 DNA reads TGTGCCAGCAGCGTCCAGGGTGAGACGAATGAGCAGTTCTTC. Encoded protein: CASSVQGETNEQFF.

The CDR3 DNA follows: TGTGCCAGCACCACCGGGGACACTGAAGCTTTCTTT. Its translation is CASTTGDTEAFF. The rearrangement joins TRBV6-6 to TRBJ1-1; D is uncertain. The CDR3 contains 12 residues. The germline CDR1 and CDR2 sequences are MNHNY and SVGAGI (reference sequence). V was shortened by 7 bases and J by 3 bases, with 9 bases between the two germline ends.

The rearrangement links TRBV19 to TRBJ1-1; possibly TRBD1 for D (5 bases). V lost 5 bases, J lost 5 bases, and 24 bases lay in between. The CDR3 is 17 residues long. Looked up from germline, CDR1 is LNHDA and CDR2 is SQIVND (reference sequence). The chain's CDR3 is CASSPLGRGLRETEAFF. Written as DNA, the CDR3 is TGTGCCAGTAGTCCTTTGGGTAGGGGCCTACGAGAAACTGAAGCTTTCTTT.

The chain employs TRBV5-1 and TRBJ1-2; TRBD1 matches at 8 bases. The J segment lost 2 bases and the V segment lost 4 bases, leaving 4 bases of the junction unmatched. The CDR3 runs 14 residues. Germline CDR1 reads SGHRS; CDR2 reads YFSETQ. CDR3 DNA: TGCGCCAGCAGCGCTGGACAGGGAAACTATGGCTACACCTTC. Translating gives CASSAGQGNYGYTF.

The CDR3 DNA is TGTGCCAGCAGTTCCCAAACAGGGACCCAAAACTATGGCTACACCTTC. It codes for CASSSQTGTQNYGYTF. The V call is TRBV6-5, the J call TRBJ1-2; D possibly corresponds to TRBD1 (6 bases). This CDR3 region has 16 residues. CDR1 MNHEY and CDR2 SVGAGI come from the germline V gene. Trimming pared 4 bases from V and 2 bases from J, leaving 17 bases between.

The V call is TRBV9, the J call TRBJ1-2; 7 bases fit TRBD1. The CDR3 consists of 16 residues. J gave up 7 bases and V 3 bases, and 15 bases lay outside the gene matches. Per the germline V gene, CDR1 is SGDLS and CDR2 is YYNGEE. CDR3: CASSARPLGQLSGYTF. Here the CDR3 DNA reads TGTGCCAGCAGCGCCCGCCCGTTGGGACAGCTCAGTGGCTACACCTTC.

This clone was observed once. This chain connects TRBV12-5 to TRBJ2-1, with 7 nucleotides matching TRBD1. The CDR3 is 15 residues long. J gave up 3 bases and V 8 bases, and 10 bases lay outside the gene matches. Germline V gene data show CDR1 as LGHNT and CDR2 as FRNRAP. The CDR3 loop is CASTPSTGSYNEQFF. The CDR3 nucleotides read TGTGCTAGTACCCCCTCGACAGGGAGCTACAATGAGCAGTTCTTC.

The V call is TRBV18, the J call TRBJ1-1; 9 nucleotides agree with TRBD1. CDR3 length: 15 amino acids. With V trimmed by 1 base and J by 6 bases, 6 bases remained unmatched. From germline, CDR1 is KGHSH and CDR2 LQKENI. The CDR3: CASSPRSGQGSEAFF. The CDR3 DNA sequence: TGTGCCAGCTCACCACGCTCGGGACAGGGCTCTGAAGCTTTCTTT.

The chain links TRBV27 to TRBJ1-4; D is perhaps TRBD1 (5 bases). Germline CDR1 is MNHEY and CDR2 is SMNVEV (reference sequence). The CDR3 is made up of 14 amino acids. Trimming cost V 3 bases and J 7 bases, with 12 bases left between them. CDR3 in amino acids: CASSFFGGAEKLFF. CDR3 nucleotides: TGTGCCAGCAGTTTTTTCGGCGGGGCTGAAAAACTGTTTTTT.

CDR3 sequence (DNA): TGTGCCAGCAGCCCGGTTCGGAGCGCGGTCAATGAGCAGTTCTTC. Its protein product is CASSPVRSAVNEQFF. The chain couples TRBV11-2 to TRBJ2-1, with no clear D. CDR1 is SGHAT and CDR2 is FQNNGV in the germline V gene. V was pared by 5 bases and J by 6 bases, with 17 bases between. This CDR3 spans 15 amino acids.

The chain joins TRBV18 to TRBJ1-6; no reliable D call. Germline lookup yields CDR1 KGHSH and CDR2 LQKENI. This CDR3 region has 14 residues. The V and J ends lost 0 bases and 5 bases respectively, with 5 bases between them. The CDR3 reads CASSPPRDNSPLHF. Here the CDR3 DNA reads TGTGCCAGCTCACCACCTCGGGATAATTCACCCCTCCACTTT. Supplemented by reference TRBV18 and TRBJ1-6, the full variable domain reads NAGVMQNPRHLVRRRGQEARLRCSPMKGHSHVYWYRQLPEEGLKFMVYLQKENIIDESGMPKERFSAEFPKEGPSILRIQQVVRGDSAAYFCASSPPRDNSPLHFGNGTRLTVT.

The CDR3 is CASSLDSGGNEQFF. In DNA, the CDR3 is TGTGCCAGCAGCTTAGATAGCGGGGGGAATGAGCAGTTCTTC. The chain employs TRBV7-2 and TRBJ2-1; 10 bases match TRBD2. The ends lost 1 base at V and 7 bases at J; junction bases unmatched: 1. Germline-derived CDR1 and CDR2 are SGHTA and FQGNSA. The length of the CDR3 is 14 residues.

The CDR3 sequence: CATETGGTNTEAFF. As DNA, the CDR3 is TGTGCCACCGAGACAGGGGGTACAAACACTGAAGCTTTCTTT. J is TRBJ1-1 and V is TRBV7-8; the match to TRBD1 covers 9 bases. CDR3 size: 14 residues. The germline gives CDR1 SGHVS, CDR2 FQNEAQ. V trimming: 10 bases; J trimming: 2 bases; junction bases outside the gene matches: 8. Supplemented by reference TRBV7-8 and TRBJ1-1, the full variable domain reads GAGVSQSPRYKVAKRGQDVALRCDPISGHVSLFWYQQALGQGPEFLTYFQNEAQLDKSGLPSDRFFAERPEGSVSTLKIQRTQQEDSAVYLCATETGGTNTEAFFGQGTRLTVV.

The rearrangement joins TRBV19 to TRBJ2-6; D is perhaps TRBD1 (5 bases). This CDR3 comprises 17 residues. CDR1 is LNHDA and CDR2 is SQIVND in the germline V gene (reference sequence). Trimming cost V 3 bases and J 1 base, with 13 bases left between them. The CDR3 DNA sequence: TGTGCCAGTAGTATGGGTGGGGCGGCATCTGGGGCCAACGTCCTGACTTTC. Amino acid sequence: CASSMGGAASGANVLTF.

On this clone: It is likely a read error, because the conserved phenylalanine at the end of the CDR3 is missing. The limits of the CDR3 on the DNA are not certain, so only TCRdb's listed CDR3 is given. J is TRBJ1-2 and V is TRBV21-1; the table's D gene call, TRBD1, was not cross checked with the DNA. TRBV21-1 is designated a pseudogene. Ends included, the CDR3 has 11 residues. The CDR3 protein is CASSKNGPPLT.

This chain uses TRBV5-1 with TRBJ1-2; D perhaps matches TRBD1 (6 bases). Germline V lookup: CDR1 SGHRS, CDR2 YFSETQ. The CDR3 has 14 residues. Trimming took 0 bases from V and 8 from J, leaving 14 bases between them. CDR3 amino acids: CASSLEQGRSGYTF. The CDR3 DNA reads as TGCGCCAGCAGCTTGGAACAGGGCCGAAGCGGCTACACCTTC.

V and J are TRBV19 and TRBJ2-2; tentative D call: TRBD1 (5 bases). CDR3 size: 15 residues. V lost 3 bases, J lost 0 bases, and 8 bases lay in between. Germline loops: CDR1 LNHDA, CDR2 SQIVND (reference sequence). The CDR3 DNA follows: TGTGCCAGTAGTATTACCAGGGCGAACACCGGGGAGCTGTTTTTT. It codes for CASSITRANTGELFF.

Turning to this clone: Relative to the germline gene, one junction end is altered; a read error may explain this. The CDR3 DNA reads as TGTGCCAGCGGAAAGACCTTTGACAGGTCCGTGGACGTCTTT. It specifies CASGKTFDRSVDVF. The chain employs TRBV2 and TRBJ1-1, with D perhaps matching TRBD1 (6 bases). Germline V gives CDR1 SNHLY, CDR2 FYNNEI. This CDR3 contains 14 residues. Looking up the rest from reference TRBV2 and TRBJ1-1 gives the full variable domain: EPEVTQTPSHQVTQMGQEVILRCVPISNHLYFYWYRQILGQKVEFLVSFYNNEISEKSEIFDDQFSVERPDGSNFTLKIRSTKLEDSAMYFCASGKTFDRSVDVFGQGTRLTVV.

The genes are TRBV5-1 and TRBJ1-2, with D possibly TRBD1 on 5 matching bases. CDR3 length: 15 residues. The V gene's germline CDR1 is SGHRS and CDR2 YFSETQ. V lost 6 bases, J lost 3 bases, and 18 bases lay in between. The CDR3 DNA reads as TGCGCCAGCACCCCCGCCGGGGGGAACGACTATGGCTACACCTTC. As protein: CASTPAGGNDYGYTF.

The chain recombines TRBV10-3 with TRBJ2-5, with 7 bases that match TRBD1. Unmatched junction bases numbered 1, after V lost 4 bases and J lost 2 bases. Looked up from germline, CDR1 is ENHRY and CDR2 is SYGVKD. The CDR3 is 13 residues long. CDR3 sequence: CAISGQGQETQYF. DNA for the CDR3: TGTGCCATCAGTGGACAGGGACAAGAGACCCAGTACTTC.

This chain links TRBV19 with TRBJ1-2, with a possible D match to TRBD1 (5 bases). Trimming cost V 3 bases and J 4 bases, with 9 bases left between them. Germline V gene sequence: CDR1 LNHDA, CDR2 SQIVND (reference sequence). The CDR3 spans 13 residues. CDR3 bases: TGTGCCAGTAGTATGAAGGGGTCCTATGGCTACACCTTC. Translated, it gives CASSMKGSYGYTF. Complete variable domain (other parts from reference TRBV19 and TRBJ1-2): DGGITQSPKYLFRKEGQNVTLSCEQNLNHDAMYWYRQDPGQGLRLIYYSQIVNDFQKGDIAEGYSVSREKKESFPLTVTSAQKNPTAFYLCASSMKGSYGYTFGSGTRLTVV.

The genes are TRBV19 and TRBJ1-2; D is unresolved. The CDR3 runs 11 residues. Per germline, CDR1 LNHDA and CDR2 SQIVND (reference sequence). V was pared by 9 bases and J by 4 bases, with 9 bases between. The CDR3 region is CARFLSYGYTF. Written as DNA, the CDR3 is TGTGCCAGATTCCTTAGCTATGGCTACACCTTC.

This clone was picked up one time. The chain joins TRBV14 to TRBJ2-1; perhaps TRBD2 as D (7 bases). Deletions cut 4 bases from V and 8 bases from J, with 24 bases between. The CDR3 is 17 residues long. Germline lookup yields CDR1 SGHDN and CDR2 FVKESK. CDR3 region: CASSPYRGRESSDEQFF. The CDR3 nucleotides are TGTGCCAGCAGCCCGTACCGGGGGCGGGAGTCCAGCGATGAGCAGTTCTTC.

The genes are TRBV30 and TRBJ2-3; 10 bases are shared with TRBD2. Germline V gene data show CDR1 as GTSNPN and CDR2 as SVGIG (reference sequence). Germline trimming cut 3 bases from V and 4 bases from J; bases unmatched to any gene: 13. The CDR3 is 17 amino acids. The CDR3 loop reads CAWSRGGLAGVADTQYF. The CDR3 coding sequence is TGTGCCTGGAGCCGGGGCGGGCTAGCGGGAGTTGCAGATACGCAGTATTTT.

This clone was counted only a few times. The CDR3 sequence is CASSPERWGSPLHF. The DNA of the CDR3 is TGCGCCAGCAGCCCAGAGCGGTGGGGTTCACCCCTCCACTTT. This sequence joins TRBV5-1 and TRBJ1-6; D gene uncertain. Trimming cost V 4 bases and J 9 bases, with 14 bases left between them. The CDR3 runs to 14 residues. Germline V gives CDR1 SGHRS, CDR2 YFSETQ.

V and J are TRBV6-5 and TRBJ1-1; tentatively, D is TRBD1 (5 bases). CDR3 length equals 13 residues. With 5 bases removed from V and 5 bases from J, the gap between germline ends came to 12 bases. Germline CDR1 reads MNHEY; CDR2 reads SVGAGI. In nucleotides, the CDR3 is TGTGCCAGCAGTCCTGGGACTCAGACTGAAGCTTTCTTT. This encodes CASSPGTQTEAFF.

The V gene is TRBV3-1 (or the pseudogene TRBV3-2), the J gene TRBJ2-7, with D possibly matching TRBD2 (7 bases). The CDR3 covers 13 residues. V was pared by 2 bases and J by 5 bases, with 10 bases between. Per germline, CDR1 LGHDT and CDR2 YNNKEL (reference sequence). CDR3 sequence: CASSQRGAHEQYF. Written as DNA, the CDR3 is TGTGCCAGCAGCCAACGGGGGGCCCACGAGCAGTACTTC.

The V and J genes are TRBV19 and TRBJ2-2, with 10 bases matching TRBD2. Per the germline V gene, CDR1 is LNHDA and CDR2 is SQIVND (reference sequence). This CDR3 has 16 amino acids. V lost 7 bases to trimming and J lost 4 bases; unmatched junction nucleotides: 9. The CDR3 bases are TGTGCCAGTAAGGCTAGCGGGAGTTCGGGCACCGGGGAGCTGTTTTTT. Translated, it gives CASKASGSSGTGELFF.